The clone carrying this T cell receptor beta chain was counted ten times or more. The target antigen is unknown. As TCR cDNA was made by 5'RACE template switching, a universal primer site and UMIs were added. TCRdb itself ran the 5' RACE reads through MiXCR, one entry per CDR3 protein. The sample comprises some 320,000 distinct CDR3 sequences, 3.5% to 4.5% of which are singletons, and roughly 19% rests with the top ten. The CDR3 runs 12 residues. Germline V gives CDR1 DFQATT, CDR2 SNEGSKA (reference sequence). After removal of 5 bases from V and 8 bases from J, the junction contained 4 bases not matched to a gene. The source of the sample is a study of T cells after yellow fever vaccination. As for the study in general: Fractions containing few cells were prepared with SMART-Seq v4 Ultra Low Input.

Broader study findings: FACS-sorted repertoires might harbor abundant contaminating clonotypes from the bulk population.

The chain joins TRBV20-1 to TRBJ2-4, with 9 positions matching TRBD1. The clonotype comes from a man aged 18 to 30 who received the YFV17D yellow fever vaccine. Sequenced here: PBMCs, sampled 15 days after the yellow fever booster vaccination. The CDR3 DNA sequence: TGCAGTGCTGTGGGACAGGGATACATTCAGTACTTC. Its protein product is CSAVGQGYIQYF.